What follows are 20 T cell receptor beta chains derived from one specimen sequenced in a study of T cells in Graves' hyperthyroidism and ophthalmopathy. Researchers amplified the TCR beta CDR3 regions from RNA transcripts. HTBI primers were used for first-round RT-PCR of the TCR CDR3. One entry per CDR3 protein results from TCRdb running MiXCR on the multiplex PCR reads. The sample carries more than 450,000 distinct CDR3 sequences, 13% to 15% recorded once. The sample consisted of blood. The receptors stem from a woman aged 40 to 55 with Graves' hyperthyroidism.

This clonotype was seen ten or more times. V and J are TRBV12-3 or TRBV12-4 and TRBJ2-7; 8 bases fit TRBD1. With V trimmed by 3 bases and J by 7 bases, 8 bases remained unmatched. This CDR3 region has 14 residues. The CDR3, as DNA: TGTGCCAGCAGTTTGCAGGGGGCGAATTGGGAGCAGTACTTC. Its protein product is CASSLQGANWEQYF.

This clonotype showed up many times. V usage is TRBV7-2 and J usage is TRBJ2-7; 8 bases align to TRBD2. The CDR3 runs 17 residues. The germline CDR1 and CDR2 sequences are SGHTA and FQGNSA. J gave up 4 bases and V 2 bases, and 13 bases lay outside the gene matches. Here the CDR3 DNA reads TGTGCCAGCAGCTTAAGGAGCGGGAGCCCTGACACATACGAGCAGTACTTC. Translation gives CASSLRSGSPDTYEQYF.

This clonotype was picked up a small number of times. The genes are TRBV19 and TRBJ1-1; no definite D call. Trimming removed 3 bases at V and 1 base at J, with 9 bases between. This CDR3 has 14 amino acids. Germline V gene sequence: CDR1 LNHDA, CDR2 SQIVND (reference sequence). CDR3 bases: TGTGCCAGTAGTATCGGCAGCTCGAACACTGAAGCTTTCTTT. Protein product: CASSIGSSNTEAFF.

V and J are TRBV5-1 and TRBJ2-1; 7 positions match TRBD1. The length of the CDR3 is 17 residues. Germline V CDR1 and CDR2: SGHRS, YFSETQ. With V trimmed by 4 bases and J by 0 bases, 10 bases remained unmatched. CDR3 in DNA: TGCGCCAGCAGCCCTATGGGACAGTTAAACTCCTACAATGAGCAGTTCTTC. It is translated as CASSPMGQLNSYNEQFF.

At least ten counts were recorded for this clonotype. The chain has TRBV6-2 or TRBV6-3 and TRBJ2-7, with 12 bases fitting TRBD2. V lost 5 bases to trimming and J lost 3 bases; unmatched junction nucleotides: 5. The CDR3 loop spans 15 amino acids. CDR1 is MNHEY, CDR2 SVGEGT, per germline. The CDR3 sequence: CASSRGLAGSYEQYF. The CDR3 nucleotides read TGTGCCAGCAGTCGCGGACTAGCGGGAAGCTACGAGCAGTACTTC.

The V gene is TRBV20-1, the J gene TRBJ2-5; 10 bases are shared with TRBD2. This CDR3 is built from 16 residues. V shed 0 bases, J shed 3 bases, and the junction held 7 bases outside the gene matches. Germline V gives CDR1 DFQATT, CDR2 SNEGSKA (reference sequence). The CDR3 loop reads CSARDYKAGGKETQYF. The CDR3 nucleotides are TGCAGTGCTAGAGATTATAAAGCGGGAGGGAAAGAGACCCAGTACTTC.

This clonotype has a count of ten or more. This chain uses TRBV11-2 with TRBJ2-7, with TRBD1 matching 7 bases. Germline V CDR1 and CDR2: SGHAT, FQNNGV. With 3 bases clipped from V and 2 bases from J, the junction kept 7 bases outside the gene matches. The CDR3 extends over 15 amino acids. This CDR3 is CASSLKGQDTYEQYF. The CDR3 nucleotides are TGTGCCAGCAGCTTGAAAGGACAGGATACCTACGAGCAGTACTTC.

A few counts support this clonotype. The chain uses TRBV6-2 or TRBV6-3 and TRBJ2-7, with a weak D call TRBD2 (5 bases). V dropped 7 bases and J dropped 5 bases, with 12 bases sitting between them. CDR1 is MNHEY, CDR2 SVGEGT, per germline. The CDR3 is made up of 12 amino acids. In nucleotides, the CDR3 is TGTGCCAGCACTTCAGCGGTCCACGAGCAGTACTTC. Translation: CASTSAVHEQYF.

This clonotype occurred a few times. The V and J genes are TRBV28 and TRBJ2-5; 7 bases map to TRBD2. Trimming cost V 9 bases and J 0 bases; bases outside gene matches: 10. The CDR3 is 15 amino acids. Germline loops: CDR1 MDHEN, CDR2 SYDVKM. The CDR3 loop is CASKNLLADQETQYF. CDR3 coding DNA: TGTGCCAGTAAAAATCTGCTAGCGGACCAAGAGACCCAGTACTTC.

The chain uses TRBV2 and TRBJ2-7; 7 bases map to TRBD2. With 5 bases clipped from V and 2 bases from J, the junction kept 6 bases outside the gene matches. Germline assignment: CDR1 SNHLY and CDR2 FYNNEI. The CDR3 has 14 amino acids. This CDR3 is CASSSGTITYEQYF. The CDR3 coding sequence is TGTGCCAGCAGTTCCGGGACTATTACCTACGAGCAGTACTTC.

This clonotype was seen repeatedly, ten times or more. CDR3 in DNA: TGTGCCAGCAGCCAAGATCCGAAAGGGGAGCTGTTTTTT. Protein: CASSQDPKGELFF. The chain recombines TRBV3-1 with TRBJ2-2; D is ambiguous. Per germline, CDR1 LGHDT and CDR2 YNNKEL (reference sequence). The CDR3 spans 13 residues. V shed 0 bases and J shed 8 bases, with 7 bases lying between them.

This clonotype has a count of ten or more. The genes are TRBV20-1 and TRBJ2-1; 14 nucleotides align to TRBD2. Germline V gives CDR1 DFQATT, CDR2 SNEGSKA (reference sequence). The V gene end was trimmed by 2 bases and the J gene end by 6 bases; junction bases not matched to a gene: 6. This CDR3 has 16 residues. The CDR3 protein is CSARHRLAGGSNEQFF. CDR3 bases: TGCAGTGCTAGACACCGACTAGCGGGAGGGTCCAATGAGCAGTTCTTC.

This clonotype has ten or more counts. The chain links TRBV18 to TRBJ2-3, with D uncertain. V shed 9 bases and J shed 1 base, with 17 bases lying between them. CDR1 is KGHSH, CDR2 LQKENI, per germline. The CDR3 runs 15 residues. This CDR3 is CASLDGLVRTDTQYF. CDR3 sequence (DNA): TGTGCCAGTCTCGACGGTTTGGTCCGCACAGATACGCAGTATTTT.

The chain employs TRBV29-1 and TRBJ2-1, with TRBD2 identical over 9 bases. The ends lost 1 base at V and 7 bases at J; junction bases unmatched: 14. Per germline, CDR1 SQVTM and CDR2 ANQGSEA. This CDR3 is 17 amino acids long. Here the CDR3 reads CSVEGVLAGGLGNEQFF. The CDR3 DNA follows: TGCAGCGTTGAAGGGGTCCTGGCGGGAGGGTTGGGGAATGAGCAGTTCTTC.

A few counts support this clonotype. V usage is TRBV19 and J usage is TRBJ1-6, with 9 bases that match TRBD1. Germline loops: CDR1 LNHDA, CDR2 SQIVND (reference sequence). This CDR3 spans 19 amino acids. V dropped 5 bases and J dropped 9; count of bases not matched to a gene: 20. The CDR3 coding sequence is TGTGCCAGTAGTCCAACTGGATACGGAGGGACAGGGATTTTTTCACCCCTCCACTTT. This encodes CASSPTGYGGTGIFSPLHF.

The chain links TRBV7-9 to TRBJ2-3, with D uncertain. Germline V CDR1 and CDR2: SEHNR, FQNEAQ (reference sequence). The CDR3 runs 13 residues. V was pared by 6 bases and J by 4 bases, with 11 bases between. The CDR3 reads CASSFKGPDTQYF. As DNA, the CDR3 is TGTGCCAGCAGTTTCAAAGGACCAGATACGCAGTATTTT.

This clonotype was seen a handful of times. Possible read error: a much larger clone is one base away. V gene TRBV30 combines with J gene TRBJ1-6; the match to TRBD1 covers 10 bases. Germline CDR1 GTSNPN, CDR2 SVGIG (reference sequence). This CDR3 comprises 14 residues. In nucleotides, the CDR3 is TGTGCCGGGACAGGGGCGTCCTATGATTCACCCCTCCACTTT. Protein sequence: CAGTGASYDSPLHF.

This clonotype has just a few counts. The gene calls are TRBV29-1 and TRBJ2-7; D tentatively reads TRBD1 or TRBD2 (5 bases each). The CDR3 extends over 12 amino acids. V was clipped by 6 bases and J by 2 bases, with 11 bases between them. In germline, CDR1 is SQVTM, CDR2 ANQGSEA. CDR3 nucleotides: TGCAGCGTGGGACCTTCAGCCTACGAGCAGTACTTC. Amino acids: CSVGPSAYEQYF.

The CDR3 here is CASSDGTGREWRSYNEQFF. CDR3 sequence (DNA): TGCGCCAGCAGCGACGGGACAGGGAGGGAATGGCGCTCCTACAATGAGCAGTTCTTC. V gene TRBV5-1 combines with J gene TRBJ2-1; TRBD1 aligns across 9 bases. The junction had 14 bases not matched to a gene; V was cut back by 4 bases and J by 0 bases. The CDR3 extends over 19 amino acids. Germline V gene sequence: CDR1 SGHRS, CDR2 YFSETQ.

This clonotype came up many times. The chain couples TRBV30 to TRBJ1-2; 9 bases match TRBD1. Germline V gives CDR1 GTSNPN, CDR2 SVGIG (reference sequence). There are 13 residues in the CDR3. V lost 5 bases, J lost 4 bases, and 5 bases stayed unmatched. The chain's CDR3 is CAWEQGAGYGYTF. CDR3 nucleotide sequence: TGTGCCTGGGAACAGGGGGCCGGCTATGGCTACACCTTC.